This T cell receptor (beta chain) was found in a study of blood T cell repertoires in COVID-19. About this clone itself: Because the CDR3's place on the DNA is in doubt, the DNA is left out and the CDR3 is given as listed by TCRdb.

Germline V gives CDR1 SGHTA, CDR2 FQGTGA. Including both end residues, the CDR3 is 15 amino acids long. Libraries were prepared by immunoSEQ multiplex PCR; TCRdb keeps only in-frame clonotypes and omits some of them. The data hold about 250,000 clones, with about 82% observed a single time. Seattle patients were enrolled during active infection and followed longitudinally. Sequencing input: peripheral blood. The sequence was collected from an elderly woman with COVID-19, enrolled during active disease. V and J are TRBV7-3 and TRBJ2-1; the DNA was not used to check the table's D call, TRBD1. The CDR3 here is CASSLNSGQGNEQFF.